This is a list of T cell receptor beta chains from one sample in a study of fetal regulatory T cell absence and autoimmunity. Measured with immunoSEQ multiplex PCR; TCRdb has only the in-frame clones, and not every one. Of more than 85,000 clones in the sample, around 72% were seen once. The sequencing input was pancreas tissue. These receptors came from a male donor with IPEX syndrome. Each CDR3 is given with its conserved first and last residue. The D gene is left open where the match is weak. A row's size may be missing; if present it is once, few, many or a size class.

v_call	clone_size	d_call	j_call	cdr3_nt	cdr3_aa
TRBV19	few	TRBD2	TRBJ2-7	TGTGCCAGTAGTTTAGCGGGATTGAGCCACGAGCAGTACTTC	CASSLAGLSHEQYF
TRBV4-2	NA	NA	TRBJ2-5	TGTGCCAGCAGCTCCCGGACTCGCCAAGAGACCCAGTACTTC	CASSSRTRQETQYF
TRBV6-5	NA	NA	TRBJ2-5	TGTGCCAGCAGTTTGGGGGGTTGGGGAGAGACCCAGTACTTC	CASSLGGWGETQYF
TRBV6-5	NA	TRBD2	TRBJ2-3	TGTGCCAGCAGTTACGCGGGACTACCCACAGATACGCAGTATTTT	CASSYAGLPTDTQYF
TRBV29-1	NA	NA	TRBJ2-5	TGCAGCGTTGACCGCGAGACCCAGTACTTC	CSVDRETQYF
TRBV2	NA	NA	TRBJ1-5	TGTGCCAGCAGTGAAAGGGGACGGACTAATCAGCCCCAGCATTTT	CASSERGRTNQPQHF
TRBV13	NA	NA	TRBJ2-7	TGTGCCAGCAGCTACGGGAGTTCCCCCGAGCAGTACTTC	CASSYGSSPEQYF
TRBV6-1	NA	NA	TRBJ1-5	TGTGCCAGCAGTGAGGGGACACCCCCAGCGCCCCAGCATTTT	CASSEGTPPAPQHF
TRBV27	few	NA	TRBJ1-5	TGTGCCAGCAGTTTACCAGGCCAGCCCCAGCATTTT	CASSLPGQPQHF
TRBV27	NA	NA	TRBJ1-3	TGTGCCAGCAGTTCTCTACAGGGCTCTGGAAACACCATATATTTT	CASSSLQGSGNTIYF
TRBV27	NA	TRBD2	TRBJ2-7	TGTGCCAGCAGTTTACGCGGGGGGGCCTACGAGCAGTACTTC	CASSLRGGAYEQYF
TRBV19	NA	TRBD2	TRBJ2-7	TGTGCCAGTACTCTTCGATCGGGTCTCGGACGGGGGGTTCCAACCTACGAGCAGTACTTC	CASTLRSGLGRGVPTYEQYF
TRBV6-6	few	NA	TRBJ2-2	TGTGCCAGCAGTTACGGGGCCGGGGAGCTGTTTTTT	CASSYGAGELFF
TRBV7-2	NA	NA	TRBJ2-7	TGTGCCAGCAGCGCACCCTACGAGCAGTACTTC	CASSAPYEQYF
TRBV5-6	NA	NA	TRBJ2-3	TGTGCCAGCAGCTTGGGACTAGCGCAGTATTTT	CASSLGLAQYF
TRBV5-4	NA	TRBD1	TRBJ2-3	TGTGCCAGCAGCTTAAGACAGGGGGCTAAAGATACGCAGTATTTT	CASSLRQGAKDTQYF
TRBV5-6	NA	TRBD2	TRBJ2-2	TGTGCCAGCAGCTTGTTTCACGACGGGGGACTAAACACCGGGGAGCTGTTTTTT	CASSLFHDGGLNTGELFF
TRBV7-6	NA	NA	TRBJ2-7	TGTGCCAGCAGCGGCCCGACCGGGTCAATAGGAAACGAGCAGTACTTC	CASSGPTGSIGNEQYF
TRBV27	NA	NA	TRBJ1-1	TGTGCCAGCAGTTTATCGGTAGAGAACACTGAAGCTTTCTTT	CASSLSVENTEAFF
TRBV5-1	once	TRBD2	TRBJ2-5	TGCGCCAGCAGGTCGGCTAGCGGGAGGGTTGAAGAGACCCAGTACTTC	CASRSASGRVEETQYF
TRBV7-6	NA	TRBD2	TRBJ2-7	TGTGCCAGCAGCTTGACTAGCGGGAGGGCCGAGCAGTACTTC	CASSLTSGRAEQYF
TRBV4-1	few	NA	TRBJ2-1	TGCGCCAGCAGCGGGAGCTCCCAATACAATGAGCAGTTCTTC	CASSGSSQYNEQFF
TRBV19	NA	TRBD1	TRBJ1-1	TGTGCCAGTAGATTACCTAATAGGGGGCTGAACACTGAAGCTTTCTTT	CASRLPNRGLNTEAFF
TRBV13	NA	TRBD1	TRBJ1-5	TGTGCCAGCAGCTTAGGGACAGGGAGCAATCAGCCCCAGCATTTT	CASSLGTGSNQPQHF
TRBV5-4	NA	NA	TRBJ2-3	TGTGCCAGCAGCGTTCTAGCCGATACGCAGTATTTT	CASSVLADTQYF
TRBV2	NA	TRBD2	TRBJ2-7	TGTGCCAGCAGTGGTCCCGGGACTAGCGGGGTGCTGTACTTC	CASSGPGTSGVLYF
TRBV11-2	NA	NA	TRBJ1-5	TGTGCCAGCAGCTTAGGTGAAAATCAGCCCCAGCATTTT	CASSLGENQPQHF
TRBV4-1	NA	NA	TRBJ2-4	TGCGCCAGCAGCCAGGGCCTAGCTCTCTTAGCCAAAAACATTCAGTACTTC	CASSQGLALLAKNIQYF
TRBV20-1	NA	NA	TRBJ2-5	TGCAGTGCTAGAGGAGGGGAGACCCAGTACTTC	CSARGGETQYF
TRBV11-2	few	NA	TRBJ1-2	TGTGCCAGCAGCTCGACACAGGCGGTGTATGGCTACACCTTC	CASSSTQAVYGYTF
TRBV19	NA	NA	TRBJ1-5	TGTGCCAGTAGTATTTGGGGGGGGCTCTATAGCAATCAGCCCCAGCATTTT	CASSIWGGLYSNQPQHF
TRBV2	NA	TRBD1	TRBJ1-2	TGTGCCAGCAGGGGGGACAGGGGGCTGATTTTCTATGGCTACACCTTC	CASRGDRGLIFYGYTF
TRBV2	NA	NA	TRBJ2-7	TGTGCCAGCAGTGAACTAGCGTGGGCAAAATACGAGCAGTACTTC	CASSELAWAKYEQYF
TRBV19	NA	NA	TRBJ2-3	TGTGCCAGTAGTATGGAAAACTTCCGGGATACGCAGTATTTT	CASSMENFRDTQYF
TRBV11-3	NA	NA	TRBJ2-2	TGTGCCAGCAGCGCTCGGCCCTCGAACACCGGGGAGCTGTTTTTT	CASSARPSNTGELFF